This is a list of T cell receptor beta chains from one sample in a study of blood T cell repertoires in COVID-19. Libraries were prepared by immunoSEQ multiplex PCR; TCRdb keeps only in-frame clonotypes and omits some of them. The profile shows about 69,000 clones, 85% of them singletons. The sequenced sample consisted of peripheral blood. The receptor source for this set is an elderly man with acute or convalescent COVID-19. The CDR3 runs from the conserved cysteine through the conserved F or W. D genes are given only for firm matches. Part of the rows lack a size; the others show once, few, many or a class for expanded clones.

j_gene	v_gene	d_gene	abundance	CDR3nt	CDR3aa
TRBJ2-1	TRBV7-2	-	-	TGTGCCAGCAGCTTGCTTAACAGCCCCTACAATGAGCAGTTCTTC	CASSLLNSPYNEQFF
TRBJ2-3	TRBV6-1	TRBD2	-	TGTGCCAGCGGGCTAGCGGGAGGAACTGGAGATACGCAGTATTTT	CASGLAGGTGDTQYF
TRBJ1-5	TRBV2	TRBD1	-	TGTGCCAGCAGTCGATCGGGACAGGGAGGTCAGCCCCAGCATTTT	CASSRSGQGGQPQHF
TRBJ2-3	TRBV7-2	-	-	TGTGCCAGCAGCTTAGTTGGTACTAGCACAGATACGCAGTATTTT	CASSLVGTSTDTQYF
TRBJ2-7	TRBV14	-	-	TGTGCCAGCAGCCACCCAGGGGAACCCCACTACGAGCAGTACTTC	CASSHPGEPHYEQYF
TRBJ1-2	TRBV11-3	-	-	TGTGCCAGCAGCTTAATGGGGAGGGACTACACCTTC	CASSLMGRDYTF
TRBJ2-7	TRBV6-5	-	-	TGTGCCAGCAGAAGTACAGGGAACGAGCAGTACTTC	CASRSTGNEQYF
TRBJ1-2	TRBV24-1	TRBD1	few	TGTGCCACCAGTGATGACGGGACAGACAACTATGGCTACACCTTC	CATSDDGTDNYGYTF
TRBJ2-7	TRBV20-1	TRBD2	-	TGCAGTGCTAGTCCGGGAGCGGGGTACTACGAGCAGTACTTC	CSASPGAGYYEQYF
TRBJ2-3	TRBV19	TRBD1	-	TGTGCCAGTAGCCGGACAGGGGGCACAGATACGCAGTATTTT	CASSRTGGTDTQYF
TRBJ2-3	TRBV14	-	-	TGTGCCAGCAGCCAAGATGTGCTAGCGACTAGCACAGATACGCAGTATTTT	CASSQDVLATSTDTQYF
TRBJ2-1	TRBV28	TRBD2	-	TGTGCCAGCAGTTTAGGTTCTAGCGGGAGTAGAGAGCAGTTCTTC	CASSLGSSGSREQFF
TRBJ1-1	TRBV7-2	TRBD1	-	TGTGCCAGCAGCTTAGGGTTGGGACAGGGGGCGCGGGGCACTGAAGCTTTCTTT	CASSLGLGQGARGTEAFF
TRBJ2-5	TRBV7-7	-	-	TGTGCCAGCAGCCCACGGCAGGGTCAAGAGACCCAGTACTTC	CASSPRQGQETQYF
TRBJ2-1	TRBV10-3	TRBD2	-	TGTGCCATCAAGGCGGGGGGAGTGAATGAGCAGTTCTTC	CAIKAGGVNEQFF
TRBJ1-1	TRBV18	TRBD1	-	TGTGCCAGCGTATCGACAGGGGGGACTGAAGCTTTCTTT	CASVSTGGTEAFF
TRBJ2-2	TRBV5-1	TRBD1	once	TGCGCCAGCAGCTCACTACAGGGGACGGGCACCGGGGAGCTGTTTTTT	CASSSLQGTGTGELFF
TRBJ2-1	TRBV5-1	-	-	TGCGCCAGCAGTTCGGAGAGCTCCTACAATGAGCAGTTCTTC	CASSSESSYNEQFF
TRBJ2-1	TRBV6-1	TRBD2	-	TGTGCCAGCAGTGAGCGAAGCGGGAGCCTTTACAATGAGCAGTTCTTC	CASSERSGSLYNEQFF
TRBJ2-1	TRBV7-9	TRBD2	-	TGTGCCAGCAGCTTGGGCGGGAGAGGCAATGAGCAGTTCTTC	CASSLGGRGNEQFF
TRBJ2-2	TRBV2	TRBD2	-	TGTGCCAGCAGGCCGGGACTAGCGGCCACCGGGGAGCTGTTTTTT	CASRPGLAATGELFF
TRBJ2-2	TRBV6-5	TRBD2	-	TGTGCCAGCACCCTGACTAGCGACACCGGGGAGCTGTTTTTT	CASTLTSDTGELFF
TRBJ1-1	TRBV11-2	TRBD1	-	TGTGCCAGCAGCTTAGATTGGACAGGGGGCACTGAAGCTTTCTTT	CASSLDWTGGTEAFF
TRBJ1-3	TRBV7-2	-	-	TGTGCCAGCAGCTTAGAGCCACAGGGAAACACCATATATTTT	CASSLEPQGNTIYF
TRBJ2-3	TRBV25-1	-	-	TGTGCCAGCAGTGGTCTCAGAAGCACAGATACGCAGTATTTT	CASSGLRSTDTQYF
TRBJ1-2	TRBV5-1	-	few	TGCGCCAGCAAACCAGGGGACACGGGCGGCAACTATGGCTACACCTTC	CASKPGDTGGNYGYTF
TRBJ1-1	TRBV6-2/TRBV6-3	-	-	TGTGCCAGCAGTTACTCCTACCCCCGCCCTCAAGCTTTCTTT	CASSYSYPRPQAFF
TRBJ2-5	TRBV9	-	-	TGTGCCAGCAGCGTCGGAGACCAAGAGACCCAGTACTTC	CASSVGDQETQYF
TRBJ1-1	TRBV20-1	-	-	TGCAGTGCCAGTCAACAGATGAACACTGAAGCTTTCTTT	CSASQQMNTEAFF
TRBJ2-3	TRBV29-1	-	once	TGCAGCGTTAAGCCGGTGACAGATACGCAGTATTTT	CSVKPVTDTQYF
TRBJ2-6	TRBV6-5	-	-	TGTGCCAGCACGGAGAGTTCTGGGGCCAACGTCCTGACTTTC	CASTESSGANVLTF
TRBJ2-1	TRBV6-2/TRBV6-3	TRBD2	-	TGTGCCAGCAGTTACTCGATAGTTGGGACTAGCGGAAGGTCCTACAATGAGCAGTTCTTC	CASSYSIVGTSGRSYNEQFF
TRBJ2-3	TRBV6-5	-	-	TGTGCCAGCAGTTACCAGCGGAGTCCTAGCACAGATACGCAGTATTTT	CASSYQRSPSTDTQYF
TRBJ2-1	TRBV27	TRBD2	-	TGTGCCAGCAGTTGGGACGCTAGCGGGAGGGCCACAAGCTCCTACAATGAGCAGTTCTTC	CASSWDASGRATSSYNEQFF
TRBJ1-1	TRBV19	-	-	TGTGCCAGTACGGTGTTTCCCGAACGAGTGAACACTGAAGCTTTCTTT	CASTVFPERVNTEAFF
TRBJ1-2	TRBV20-1	-	-	TGCAGTGCAACGGACAGACGGGGCTACACCTTC	CSATDRRGYTF
TRBJ2-3	TRBV29-1	TRBD1	-	TGCAGCGTCGGACAGGTCACAGATACGCAGTATTTT	CSVGQVTDTQYF
TRBJ2-3	TRBV11-3	-	-	TGTGCCAGCAGCTTAGTAGGGGCAGGGGACACAGATACGCAGTATTTT	CASSLVGAGDTDTQYF
TRBJ1-2	TRBV10-1	-	-	TGCGCCAGCAGTGACTTCAACTATGGCTACACCTTC	CASSDFNYGYTF
TRBJ2-5	TRBV6-5	TRBD2	-	TGTGCCAGCAGTTTAGGGACTAGAGGAGAGACCCAGTACTTC	CASSLGTRGETQYF